The clone carrying this TCR beta chain showed up many times. The data belong to a study of blood T cell repertoires in COVID-19. Study as a whole: Sample material is recorded as cDNA or gDNA derived from T cells, B-cell-depleted T cells, or PBMCs.

The V gene end was trimmed by 7 bases and the J gene end by 6 bases; junction bases not matched to a gene: 8. The CDR3 consists of 14 residues. Germline CDR1 MDHEN, CDR2 SYDVKM. Profiled with immunoSEQ multiplex PCR; TCRdb holds only in-frame clones, not every one. In the table there are some 180,000 clones, approximately 79% of which are singletons. The chain links TRBV28 to TRBJ2-1, with 8 bases aligning to TRBD2. The TCR comes from a man over 45 who had recovered from COVID-19. Sequencing was done on a sample of peripheral blood. The CDR3, as DNA: TGTGCCAGCACGTTCCGGGAGGGCCGCAATGAGCAGTTCTTC. Amino acid sequence: CASTFREGRNEQFF. The whole variable domain, filled in from reference TRBV28 and TRBJ2-1, reads DVKVTQSSRYLVKRTGEKVFLECVQDMDHENMFWYRQDPGLGLRLIYFSYDVKMKEKGDIPEGYSVSREKKERFSLILESASTNQTSMYLCASTFREGRNEQFFGPGTRLTVL.